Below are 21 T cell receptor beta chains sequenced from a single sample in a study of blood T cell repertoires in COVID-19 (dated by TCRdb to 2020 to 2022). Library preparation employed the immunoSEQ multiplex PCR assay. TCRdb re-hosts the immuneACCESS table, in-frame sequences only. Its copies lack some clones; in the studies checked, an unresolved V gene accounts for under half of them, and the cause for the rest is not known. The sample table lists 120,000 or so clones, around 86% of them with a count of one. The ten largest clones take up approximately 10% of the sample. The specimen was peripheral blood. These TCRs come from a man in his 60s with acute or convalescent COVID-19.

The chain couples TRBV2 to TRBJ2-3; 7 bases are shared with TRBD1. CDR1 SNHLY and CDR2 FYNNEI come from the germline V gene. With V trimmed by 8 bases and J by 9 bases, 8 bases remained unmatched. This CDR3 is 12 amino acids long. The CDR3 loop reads CASGVQGRTQYF. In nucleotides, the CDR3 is TGTGCCAGCGGAGTACAGGGGCGAACGCAGTATTTT.

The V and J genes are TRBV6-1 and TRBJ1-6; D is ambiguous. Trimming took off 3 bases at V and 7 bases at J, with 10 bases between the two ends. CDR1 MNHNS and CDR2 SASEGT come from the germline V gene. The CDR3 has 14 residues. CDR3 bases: TGTGCCAGCAGTGAGGGAGTTGGGAATTCACCCCTCCACTTT. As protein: CASSEGVGNSPLHF.

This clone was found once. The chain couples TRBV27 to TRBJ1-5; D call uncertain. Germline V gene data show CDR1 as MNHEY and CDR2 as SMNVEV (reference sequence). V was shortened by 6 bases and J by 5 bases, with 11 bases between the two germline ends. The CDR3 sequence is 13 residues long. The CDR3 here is CASSLLLDQPQHF. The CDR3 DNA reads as TGTGCCAGCAGCCTCCTTTTAGATCAGCCCCAGCATTTT.

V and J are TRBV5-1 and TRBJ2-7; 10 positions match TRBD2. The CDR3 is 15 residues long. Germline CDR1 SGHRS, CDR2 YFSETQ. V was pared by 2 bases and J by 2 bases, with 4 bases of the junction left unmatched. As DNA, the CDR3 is TGCGCCAGCAGCTTAGGACTAGCGGAACCCTACGAGCAGTACTTC. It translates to CASSLGLAEPYEQYF.

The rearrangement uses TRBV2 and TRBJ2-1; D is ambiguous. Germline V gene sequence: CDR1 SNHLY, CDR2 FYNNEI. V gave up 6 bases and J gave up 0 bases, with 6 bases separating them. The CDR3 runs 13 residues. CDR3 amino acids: CASRLLSYNEQFF. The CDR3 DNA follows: TGTGCCAGCAGACTCCTCTCCTACAATGAGCAGTTCTTC. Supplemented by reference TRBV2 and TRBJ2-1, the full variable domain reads EPEVTQTPSHQVTQMGQEVILRCVPISNHLYFYWYRQILGQKVEFLVSFYNNEISEKSEIFDDQFSVERPDGSNFTLKIRSTKLEDSAMYFCASRLLSYNEQFFGPGTRLTVL.

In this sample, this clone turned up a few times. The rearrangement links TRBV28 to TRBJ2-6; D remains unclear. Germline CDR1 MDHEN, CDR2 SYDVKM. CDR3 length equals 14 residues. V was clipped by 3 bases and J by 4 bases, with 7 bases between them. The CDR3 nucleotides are TGTGCCAGCAGTTTTCACTCAGGGGCCAACGTCCTGACTTTC. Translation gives CASSFHSGANVLTF.

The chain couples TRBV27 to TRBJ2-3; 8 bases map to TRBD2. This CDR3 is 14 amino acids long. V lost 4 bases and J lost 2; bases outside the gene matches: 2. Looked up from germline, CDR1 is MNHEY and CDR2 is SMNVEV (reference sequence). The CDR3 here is CASSYSGTTDTQYF. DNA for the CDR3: TGTGCCAGCAGTTATAGCGGGACCACAGATACGCAGTATTTT.

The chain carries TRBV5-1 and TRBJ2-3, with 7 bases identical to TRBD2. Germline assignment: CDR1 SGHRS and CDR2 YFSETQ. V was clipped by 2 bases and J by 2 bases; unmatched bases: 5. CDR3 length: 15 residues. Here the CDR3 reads CASSFVGGPTDTQYF. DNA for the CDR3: TGCGCCAGCAGCTTTGTGGGAGGGCCCACAGATACGCAGTATTTT.

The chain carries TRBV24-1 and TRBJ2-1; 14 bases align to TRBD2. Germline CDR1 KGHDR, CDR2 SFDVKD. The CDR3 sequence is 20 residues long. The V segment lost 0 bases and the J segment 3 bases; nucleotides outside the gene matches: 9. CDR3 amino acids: CATSDLGTSGSRSDYNEQFF. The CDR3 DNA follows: TGTGCCACCAGTGATTTGGGGACTAGCGGGAGTAGGTCTGACTACAATGAGCAGTTCTTC.

CDR3 loop: CASSVGTGLTDTQYF. Here the CDR3 DNA reads TGTGCCAGCAGCGTAGGGACAGGACTCACAGATACGCAGTATTTT. The V call is TRBV9, the J call TRBJ2-3, with TRBD1 matching over 7 bases. Germline V gene sequence: CDR1 SGDLS, CDR2 YYNGEE. The CDR3 sequence is 15 residues long. Trimming at V came to 0 bases and at J to 2 bases, leaving 3 bases not matched to a gene.

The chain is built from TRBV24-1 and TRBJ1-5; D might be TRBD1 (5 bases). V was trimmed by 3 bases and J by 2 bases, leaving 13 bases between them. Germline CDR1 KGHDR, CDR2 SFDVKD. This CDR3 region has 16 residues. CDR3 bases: TGTGCCACCAGTGATCCTGGGGGGGGTGGCAATCAGCCCCAGCATTTT. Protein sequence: CATSDPGGGGNQPQHF.

This CDR3 is CASSQQMTGNYGYTF. CDR3 nucleotide sequence: TGCGCCAGCAGCCAACAGATGACAGGGAACTATGGCTACACCTTC. The chain carries TRBV4-1 and TRBJ1-2, with 7 nucleotides matching TRBD1. The V segment lost 2 bases and the J segment 2 bases; nucleotides outside the gene matches: 5. Germline lookup yields CDR1 MGHRA and CDR2 YSYEKL. The CDR3 is 15 amino acids.

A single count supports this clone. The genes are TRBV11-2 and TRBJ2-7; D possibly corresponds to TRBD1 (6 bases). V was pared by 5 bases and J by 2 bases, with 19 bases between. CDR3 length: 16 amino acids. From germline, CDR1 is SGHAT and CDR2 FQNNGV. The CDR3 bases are TGTGCCAGCAGCCTCAGAAAAGACAGGCGGGCCTACGAGCAGTACTTC. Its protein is CASSLRKDRRAYEQYF.

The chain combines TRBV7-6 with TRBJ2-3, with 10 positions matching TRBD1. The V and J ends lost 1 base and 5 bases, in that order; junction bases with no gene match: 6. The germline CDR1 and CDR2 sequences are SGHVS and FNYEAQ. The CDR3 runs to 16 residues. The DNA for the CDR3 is TGTGCCAGCAGCTTAGGTTTGACAGGGGGCGTAGATACGCAGTATTTT. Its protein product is CASSLGLTGGVDTQYF.

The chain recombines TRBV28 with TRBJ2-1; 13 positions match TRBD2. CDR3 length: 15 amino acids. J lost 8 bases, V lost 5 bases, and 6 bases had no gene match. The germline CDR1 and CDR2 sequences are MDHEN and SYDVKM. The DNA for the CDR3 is TGTGCCAGCAGTGTCGGGACTAGCGGGACCGATGAGCAGTTCTTC. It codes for CASSVGTSGTDEQFF.

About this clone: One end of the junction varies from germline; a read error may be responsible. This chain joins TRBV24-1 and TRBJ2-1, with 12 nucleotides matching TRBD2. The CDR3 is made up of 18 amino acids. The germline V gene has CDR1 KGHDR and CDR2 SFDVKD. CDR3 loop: CAISDPGLAGSSYNEQFF. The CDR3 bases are TGTGCCATCAGTGACCCAGGACTAGCGGGGAGCTCCTACAATGAGCAGTTCTTC.

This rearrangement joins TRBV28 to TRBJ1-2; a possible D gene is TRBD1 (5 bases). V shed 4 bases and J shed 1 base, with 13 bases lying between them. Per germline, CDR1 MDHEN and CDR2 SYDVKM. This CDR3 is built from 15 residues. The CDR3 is CASSSGTPLNYGYTF. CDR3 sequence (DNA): TGTGCCAGCAGTTCCGGGACTCCCCTTAACTATGGCTACACCTTC.

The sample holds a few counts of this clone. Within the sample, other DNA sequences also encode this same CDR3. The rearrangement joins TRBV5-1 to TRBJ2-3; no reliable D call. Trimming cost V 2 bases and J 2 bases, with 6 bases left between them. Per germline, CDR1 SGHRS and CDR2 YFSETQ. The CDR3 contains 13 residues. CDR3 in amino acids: CASSFRDTDTQYF. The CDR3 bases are TGCGCCAGCAGCTTTAGAGACACAGATACGCAGTATTTT.

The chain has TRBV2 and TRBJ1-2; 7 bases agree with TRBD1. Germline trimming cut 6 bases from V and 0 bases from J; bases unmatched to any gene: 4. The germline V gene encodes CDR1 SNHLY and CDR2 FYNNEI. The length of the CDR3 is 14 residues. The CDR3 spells CASRVGGSNYGYTF. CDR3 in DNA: TGTGCCAGCAGAGTAGGGGGCTCTAACTATGGCTACACCTTC.

CDR3 DNA sequence: TGTGCCAGCAGCTTAAGTCGGAATGAGCAGTTCTTC. Protein product: CASSLSRNEQFF. The rearrangement links TRBV7-2 to TRBJ2-1; D not certain. The germline V gene has CDR1 SGHTA and CDR2 FQGNSA. CDR3 length: 12 amino acids. V lost 2 bases to trimming and J lost 7 bases, with 6 bases between them. The complete variable domain, with remaining parts taken from reference TRBV7-2 and TRBJ2-1, reads GAGVSQSPSNKVTEKGKDVELRCDPISGHTALYWYRQSLGQGLEFLIYFQGNSAPDKSGLPSDRFSAERTGGSVSTLTIQRTQQEDSAVYLCASSLSRNEQFFGPGTRLTVL.

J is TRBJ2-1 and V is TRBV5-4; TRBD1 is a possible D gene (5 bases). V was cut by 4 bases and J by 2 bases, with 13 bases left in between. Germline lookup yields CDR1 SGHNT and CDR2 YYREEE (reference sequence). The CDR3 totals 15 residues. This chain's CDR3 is CASSLASRAYNEQFF. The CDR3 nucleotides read TGTGCCAGCAGCCTGGCATCCAGGGCCTACAATGAGCAGTTCTTC.